The table lists the clone carrying this TCR beta chain with a few counts. These data originate in a study of blood T cell repertoires in COVID-19. Study overall: Sources were T cells, B-cell-depleted T cells, or PBMCs; the material itself was cDNA or gDNA.

The V gene's germline CDR1 is SGHTA and CDR2 FQGNSA. Trimming removed 3 bases at V and 4 bases at J, with 7 bases between. CDR3 length: 13 amino acids. Clones were sequenced by immunoSEQ multiplex PCR, and TCRdb holds only the in-frame ones, with some missing. In the table there are about 140,000 clones, roughly 89% of which are singletons. The clonotype comes from a woman aged 40 to 50 with acute or convalescent COVID-19. The sample consisted of peripheral blood. The chain links TRBV7-2 to TRBJ2-1; D remains unclear. The CDR3 DNA reads as TGTGCCAGCAGCTTTTACAGTTACAATGAGCAGTTCTTC. Translation: CASSFYSYNEQFF.